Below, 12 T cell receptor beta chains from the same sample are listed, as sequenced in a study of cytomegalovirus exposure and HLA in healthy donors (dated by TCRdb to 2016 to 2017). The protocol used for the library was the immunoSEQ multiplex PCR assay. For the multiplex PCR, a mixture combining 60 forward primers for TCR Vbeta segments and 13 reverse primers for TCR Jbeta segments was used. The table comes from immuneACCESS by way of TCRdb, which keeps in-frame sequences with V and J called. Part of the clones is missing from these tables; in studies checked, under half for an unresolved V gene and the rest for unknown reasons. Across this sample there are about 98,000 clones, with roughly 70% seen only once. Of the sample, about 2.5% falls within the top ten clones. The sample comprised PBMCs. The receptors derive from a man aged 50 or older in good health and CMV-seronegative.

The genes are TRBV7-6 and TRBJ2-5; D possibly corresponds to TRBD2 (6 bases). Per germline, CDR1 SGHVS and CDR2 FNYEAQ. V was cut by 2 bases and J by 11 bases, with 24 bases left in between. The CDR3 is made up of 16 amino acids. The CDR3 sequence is CASSLKPRGAGLEQYF. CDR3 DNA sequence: TGTGCCAGCAGCTTAAAGCCTCGCGGGGCGGGTTTGGAGCAGTACTTC.

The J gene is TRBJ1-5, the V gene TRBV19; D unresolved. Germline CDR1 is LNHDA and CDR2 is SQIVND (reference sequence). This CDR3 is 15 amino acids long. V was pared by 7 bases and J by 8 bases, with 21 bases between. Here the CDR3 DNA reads TGTGCCAGTACCCACACCTTCGGGCGGGTCGAGCCCCAGCATTTT. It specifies CASTHTFGRVEPQHF.

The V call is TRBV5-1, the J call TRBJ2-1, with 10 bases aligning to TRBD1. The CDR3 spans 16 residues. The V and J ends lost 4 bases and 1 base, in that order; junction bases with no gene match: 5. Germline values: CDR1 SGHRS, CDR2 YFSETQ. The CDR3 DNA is TGCGCCAGCAGCCAGGACAGGGGGGCGTCCTACAATGAGCAGTTCTTC. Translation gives CASSQDRGASYNEQFF.

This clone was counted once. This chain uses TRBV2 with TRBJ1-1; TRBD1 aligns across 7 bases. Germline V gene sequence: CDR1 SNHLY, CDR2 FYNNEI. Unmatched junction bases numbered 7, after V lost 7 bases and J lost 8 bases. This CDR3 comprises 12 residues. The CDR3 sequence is CASTQGQPEAFF. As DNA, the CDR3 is TGTGCCAGCACTCAGGGACAGCCAGAAGCTTTCTTT.

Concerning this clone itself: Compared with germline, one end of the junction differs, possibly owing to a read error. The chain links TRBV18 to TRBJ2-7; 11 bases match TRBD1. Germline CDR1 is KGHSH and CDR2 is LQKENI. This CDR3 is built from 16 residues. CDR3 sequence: CASSPPGTGGRYEQYF. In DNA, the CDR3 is TGTGCCAGCTCGCCACCTGGGACAGGGGGTCGGTACGAGCAGTACTTC.

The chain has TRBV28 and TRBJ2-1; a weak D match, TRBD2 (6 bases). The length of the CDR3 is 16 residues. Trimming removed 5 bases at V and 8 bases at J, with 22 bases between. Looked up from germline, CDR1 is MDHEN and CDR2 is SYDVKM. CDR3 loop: CASSNRDSILIDEQFF. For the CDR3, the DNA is TGTGCCAGCAGTAATCGGGACTCCATTTTAATCGATGAGCAGTTCTTC.

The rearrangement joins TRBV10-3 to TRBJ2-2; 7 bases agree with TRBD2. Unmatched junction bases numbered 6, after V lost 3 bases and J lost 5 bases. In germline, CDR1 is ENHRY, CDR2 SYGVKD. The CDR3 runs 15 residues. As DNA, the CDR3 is TGTGCCATCAGTGAACGCGGGAGCCCAACCGGGGAGCTGTTTTTT. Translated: CAISERGSPTGELFF.

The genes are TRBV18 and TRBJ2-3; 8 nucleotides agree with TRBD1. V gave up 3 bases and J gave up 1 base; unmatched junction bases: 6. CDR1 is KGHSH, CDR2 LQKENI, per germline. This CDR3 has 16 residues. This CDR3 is CASSPTGVGGTDTQYF. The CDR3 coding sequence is TGTGCCAGCTCACCGACAGGGGTGGGTGGCACAGATACGCAGTATTTT.

The CDR3 here is CASSLVGSNTGELFF. The DNA of the CDR3 is TGTGCCAGCAGCTTGGTCGGGTCGAACACCGGGGAGCTGTTTTTT. The gene calls are TRBV5-4 and TRBJ2-2; D unclear. Looked up from germline, CDR1 is SGHNT and CDR2 is YYREEE (reference sequence). Between the trimmed V and J ends, which lost 0 bases and 0 bases, there was a span of 6 bases. The CDR3 loop spans 15 amino acids.

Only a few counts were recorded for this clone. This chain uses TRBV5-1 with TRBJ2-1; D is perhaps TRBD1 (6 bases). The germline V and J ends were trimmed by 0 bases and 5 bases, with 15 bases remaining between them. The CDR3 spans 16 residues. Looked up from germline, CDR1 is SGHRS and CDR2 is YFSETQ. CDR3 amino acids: CASSLAARGKHNEQFF. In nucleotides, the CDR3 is TGCGCCAGCAGCTTGGCCGCTAGGGGGAAACACAATGAGCAGTTCTTC.

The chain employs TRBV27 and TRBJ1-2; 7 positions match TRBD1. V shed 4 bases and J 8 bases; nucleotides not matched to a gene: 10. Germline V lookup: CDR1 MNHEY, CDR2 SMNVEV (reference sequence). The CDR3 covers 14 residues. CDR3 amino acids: CASSSWDSPGGYTF. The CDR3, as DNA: TGTGCCAGCAGTTCCTGGGACAGTCCGGGGGGCTACACCTTC.

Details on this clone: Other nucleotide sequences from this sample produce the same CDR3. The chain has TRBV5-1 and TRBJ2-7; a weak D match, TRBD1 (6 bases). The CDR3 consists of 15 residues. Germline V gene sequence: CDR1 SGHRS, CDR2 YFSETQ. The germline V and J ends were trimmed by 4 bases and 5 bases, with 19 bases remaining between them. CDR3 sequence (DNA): TGCGCCAGCAGCGCGGGCCGACCAGGGGTGAACGAGCAGTACTTC. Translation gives CASSAGRPGVNEQYF.